A selection of T cell receptor beta chains follows, all from one sample in a study of spatial heterogeneity in lung cancer. TCRdb used MiXCR to reprocess the 5' RACE reads, holding one entry per CDR3 protein. The sample shows about 3,000 distinct CDR3 sequences, 15% to 20% of them seen only once. Sequencing was performed on lung tumor tissue, taken at surgery. The receptors shown here come from a male donor with early-stage non-small cell lung cancer. CDR3s include the opening cysteine and the closing phenylalanine or tryptophan. A D gene is named only where the DNA matches it firmly. Rows give clone size only sometimes, using once, few, many, or a class for an expanded clone.

V gene: TRBV7-9; clone size: few; J gene: TRBJ1-2; D gene: TRBD1; CDR3 protein: CASSRDSLAGYTF; CDR3 DNA: TGTGCCAGCAGCCGGGACAGTCTCGCTGGCTACACCTTC
V gene: TRBV29-1; clone size: few; J gene: TRBJ2-3; D gene: NA; CDR3 protein: CSVRQPATPAQYF; CDR3 DNA: TGCAGCGTGCGTCAACCGGCGACGCCGGCGCAGTATTTT
V gene: TRBV29-1; clone size: medium-sized; J gene: TRBJ2-7; D gene: TRBD1; CDR3 protein: CSVLPGQGPSEQYF; CDR3 DNA: TGCAGCGTTTTGCCGGGACAGGGGCCCAGCGAGCAGTACTTC
V gene: TRBV20-1; clone size: medium-sized; J gene: TRBJ2-3; D gene: TRBD2; CDR3 protein: CSAPDTEGLAGGPGDTQYF; CDR3 DNA: TGCAGTGCTCCCGATACCGAGGGACTAGCGGGAGGGCCTGGAGATACGCAGTATTTT
V gene: TRBV2; clone size: medium-sized; J gene: TRBJ2-2; D gene: NA; CDR3 protein: CASSQDGTGELFF; CDR3 DNA: TGTGCCAGCAGCCAGGATGGTACCGGGGAGCTGTTTTTT
V gene: TRBV27; clone size: medium-sized; J gene: TRBJ2-2; D gene: NA; CDR3 protein: CASSLFGSGELFF; CDR3 DNA: TGTGCCAGCAGTTTATTTGGGTCCGGGGAGCTGTTTTTT
V gene: TRBV3-1; clone size: medium-sized; J gene: TRBJ2-1; D gene: TRBD1; CDR3 protein: CASSHRQGLGQFF; CDR3 DNA: TGTGCCAGCAGCCACCGACAGGGGCTTGGGCAGTTCTTC
V gene: TRBV7-2; clone size: medium-sized; J gene: TRBJ2-1; D gene: TRBD2; CDR3 protein: CASSSTSGRKFF; CDR3 DNA: TGTGCCAGCAGTTCGACTAGCGGGAGAAAGTTCTTC
V gene: TRBV6-6; clone size: once; J gene: TRBJ1-2; D gene: NA; CDR3 protein: CASELNYGYTF; CDR3 DNA: TGTGCCAGCGAATTGAACTATGGCTACACCTTC
V gene: TRBV28; clone size: NA; J gene: TRBJ2-5; D gene: NA; CDR3 protein: CASTLGETQYF; CDR3 DNA: TGTGCCAGCACCCTGGGAGAGACCCAGTACTTC
V gene: TRBV7-2; clone size: many; J gene: TRBJ2-7; D gene: TRBD1; CDR3 protein: CASSLGQGYYEQYF; CDR3 DNA: TGTGCCAGCAGCTTGGGACAGGGGTACTACGAGCAGTACTTC
V gene: TRBV10-3; clone size: large; J gene: TRBJ1-5; D gene: TRBD1; CDR3 protein: CAISAGTGINQPQHF; CDR3 DNA: TGTGCCATCAGTGCCGGGACAGGCATCAATCAGCCCCAGCATTTT
V gene: TRBV29-1; clone size: medium-sized; J gene: TRBJ2-1; D gene: NA; CDR3 protein: CSVVGGSGSYNEQFF; CDR3 DNA: TGCAGCGTTGTCGGTGGGTCCGGCTCCTACAATGAGCAGTTCTTC
V gene: TRBV11-2; clone size: medium-sized; J gene: TRBJ1-1; D gene: NA; CDR3 protein: CASSLVEVTEAFF; CDR3 DNA: TGTGCCAGCAGCTTGGTCGAGGTCACTGAAGCTTTCTTT